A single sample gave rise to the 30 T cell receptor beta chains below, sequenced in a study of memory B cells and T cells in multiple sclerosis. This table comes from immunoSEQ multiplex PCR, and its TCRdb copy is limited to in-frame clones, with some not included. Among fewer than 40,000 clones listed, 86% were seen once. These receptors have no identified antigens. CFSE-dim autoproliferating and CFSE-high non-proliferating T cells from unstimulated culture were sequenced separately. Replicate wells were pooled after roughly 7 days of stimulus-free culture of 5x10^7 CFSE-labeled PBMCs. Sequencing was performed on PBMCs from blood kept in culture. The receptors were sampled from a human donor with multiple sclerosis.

CDR3 sequence: CASSLGRTAGGTDTQYF. Written as DNA, the CDR3 is TGTGCCAGCAGCTTAGGCCGCACAGCGGGAGGCACAGATACGCAGTATTTT. V and J are TRBV11-3 and TRBJ2-3; TRBD2 aligns across 8 bases. The CDR3 covers 17 residues. V shed 1 base, J shed 1 base, and the junction held 7 bases outside the gene matches. The germline V gene encodes CDR1 SGHNT and CDR2 YENEEA.

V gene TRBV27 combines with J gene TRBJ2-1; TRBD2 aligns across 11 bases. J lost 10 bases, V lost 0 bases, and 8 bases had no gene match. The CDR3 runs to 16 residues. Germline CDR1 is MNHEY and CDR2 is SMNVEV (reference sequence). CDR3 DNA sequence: TGTGCCAGCAGTTTATCAGCCCTATCTAGCGGGGGGGAGCAGTTCTTC. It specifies CASSLSALSSGGEQFF.

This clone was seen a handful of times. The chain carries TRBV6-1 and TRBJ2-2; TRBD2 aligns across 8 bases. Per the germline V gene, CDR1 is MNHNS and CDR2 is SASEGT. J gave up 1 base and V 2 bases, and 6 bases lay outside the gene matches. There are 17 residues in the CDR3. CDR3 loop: CASSEFAGGENTGELFF. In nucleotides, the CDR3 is TGTGCCAGCAGTGAATTTGCGGGAGGCGAGAACACCGGGGAGCTGTTTTTT.

CDR3 nucleotide sequence: TGTGCCAGTAGTGCGAACAGGGGGCAACGAAATCAGCCCCAGCATTTT. Amino acid sequence: CASSANRGQRNQPQHF. The chain joins TRBV19 to TRBJ1-5, with 9 bases identical to TRBD1. The CDR3 is 16 residues long. Looked up from germline, CDR1 is LNHDA and CDR2 is SQIVND (reference sequence). Germline trimming cut 5 bases from V and 4 bases from J; bases unmatched to any gene: 9.

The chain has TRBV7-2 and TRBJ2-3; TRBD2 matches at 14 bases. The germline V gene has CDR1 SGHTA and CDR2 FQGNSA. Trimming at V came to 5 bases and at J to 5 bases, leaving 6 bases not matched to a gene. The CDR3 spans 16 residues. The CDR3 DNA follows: TGTGCCAGCAGCCCGGGACTAGCGGGAGACAGAGATACGCAGTATTTT. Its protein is CASSPGLAGDRDTQYF.

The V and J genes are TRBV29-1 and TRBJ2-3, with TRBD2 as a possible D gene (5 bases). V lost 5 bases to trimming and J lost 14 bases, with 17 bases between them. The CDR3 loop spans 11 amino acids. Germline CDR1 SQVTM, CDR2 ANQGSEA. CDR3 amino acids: CSVHTGIDLYF. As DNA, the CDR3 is TGCAGCGTTCATACCGGGATCGATTTGTATTTT.

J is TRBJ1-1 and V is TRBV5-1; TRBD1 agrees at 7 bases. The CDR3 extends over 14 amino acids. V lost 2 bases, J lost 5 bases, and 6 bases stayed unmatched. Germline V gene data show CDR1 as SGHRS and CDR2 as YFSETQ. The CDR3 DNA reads TGCGCCAGCAGCTTCGAGGGGGCGGGTACTGAAGCTTTCTTT. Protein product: CASSFEGAGTEAFF. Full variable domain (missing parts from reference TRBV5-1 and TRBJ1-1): KAGVTQTPRYLIKTRGQQVTLSCSPISGHRSVSWYQQTPGQGLQFLFEYFSETQRNKGNFPGRFSGRQFSNSRSEMNVSTLELGDSALYLCASSFEGAGTEAFFGQGTRLTVV.

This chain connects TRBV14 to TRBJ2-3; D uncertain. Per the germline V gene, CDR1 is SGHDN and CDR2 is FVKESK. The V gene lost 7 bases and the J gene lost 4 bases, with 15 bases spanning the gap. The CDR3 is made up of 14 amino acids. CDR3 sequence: CASTLTGYPDTQYF. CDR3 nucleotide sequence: TGTGCCAGCACCTTGACCGGGTACCCAGATACGCAGTATTTT.

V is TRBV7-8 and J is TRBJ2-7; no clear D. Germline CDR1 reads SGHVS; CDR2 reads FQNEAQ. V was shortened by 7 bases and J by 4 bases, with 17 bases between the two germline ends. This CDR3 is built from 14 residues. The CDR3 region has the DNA TGTGCCAGCAACAAATCCCCAGTTGCGTACGAGCAGTACTTC. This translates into CASNKSPVAYEQYF.

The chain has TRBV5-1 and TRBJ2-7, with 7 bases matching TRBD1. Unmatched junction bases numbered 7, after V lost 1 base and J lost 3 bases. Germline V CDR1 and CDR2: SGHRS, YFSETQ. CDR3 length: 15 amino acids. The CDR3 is CASSLIPGQDYEQYF. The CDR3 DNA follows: TGCGCCAGCAGCTTGATTCCCGGACAGGACTACGAGCAGTACTTC.

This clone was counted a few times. Here the CDR3 reads CASSLVASYTGELFF. The CDR3 DNA follows: TGTGCCAGCAGCTTAGTCGCCAGTTACACCGGGGAGCTGTTTTTT. The genes are TRBV7-9 and TRBJ2-2, with unresolved D. The V gene's germline CDR1 is SEHNR and CDR2 FQNEAQ (reference sequence). Trimming shortened V by 1 base and J by 3 bases, and 9 bases separated the two germline ends. This CDR3 spans 15 amino acids.

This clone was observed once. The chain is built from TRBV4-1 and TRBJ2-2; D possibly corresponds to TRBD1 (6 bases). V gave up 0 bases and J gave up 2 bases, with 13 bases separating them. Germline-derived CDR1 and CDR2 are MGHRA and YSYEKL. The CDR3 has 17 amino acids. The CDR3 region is CASSQEFRDINTGELFF. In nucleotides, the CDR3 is TGCGCCAGCAGCCAAGAATTCCGGGACATAAACACCGGGGAGCTGTTTTTT.

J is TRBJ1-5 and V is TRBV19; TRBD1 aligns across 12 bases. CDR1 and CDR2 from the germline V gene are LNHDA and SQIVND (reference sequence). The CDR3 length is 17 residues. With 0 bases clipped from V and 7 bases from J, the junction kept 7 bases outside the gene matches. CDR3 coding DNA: TGTGCCAGTAGTATAGAGCCGGGACAGGGGGCTGAGCAGCCCCAGCATTTT. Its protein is CASSIEPGQGAEQPQHF.

Here the CDR3 reads CASSSLVRGNQETQYF. CDR3 in DNA: TGTGCCAGCAGTTCCCTGGTCCGGGGAAACCAAGAGACCCAGTACTTC. This chain uses TRBV28 with TRBJ2-5, with a tentative D call TRBD2 (5 bases). Trimming removed 4 bases at V and 0 bases at J, with 15 bases between. Germline loops: CDR1 MDHEN, CDR2 SYDVKM. The CDR3 extends over 16 amino acids. The whole variable domain, remainder taken from reference TRBV28 and TRBJ2-5, is DVKVTQSSRYLVKRTGEKVFLECVQDMDHENMFWYRQDPGLGLRLIYFSYDVKMKEKGDIPEGYSVSREKKERFSLILESASTNQTSMYLCASSSLVRGNQETQYFGPGTRLLVL.

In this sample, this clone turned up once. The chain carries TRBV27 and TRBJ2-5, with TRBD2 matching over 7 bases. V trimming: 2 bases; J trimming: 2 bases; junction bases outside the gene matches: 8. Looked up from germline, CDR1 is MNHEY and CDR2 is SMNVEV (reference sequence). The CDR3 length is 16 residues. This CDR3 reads CASSLGAGDGQETQYF. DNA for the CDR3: TGTGCCAGCAGTTTAGGGGCGGGAGACGGTCAAGAGACCCAGTACTTC.

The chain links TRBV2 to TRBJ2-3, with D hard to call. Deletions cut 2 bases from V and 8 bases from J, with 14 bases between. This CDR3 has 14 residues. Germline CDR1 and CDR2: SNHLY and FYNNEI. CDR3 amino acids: CASSETMGLSTQYF. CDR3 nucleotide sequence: TGTGCCAGCAGTGAAACTATGGGCTTAAGTACGCAGTATTTT.

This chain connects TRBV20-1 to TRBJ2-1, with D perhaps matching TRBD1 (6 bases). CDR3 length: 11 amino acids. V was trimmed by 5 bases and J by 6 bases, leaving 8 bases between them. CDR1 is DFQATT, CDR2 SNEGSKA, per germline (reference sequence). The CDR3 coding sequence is TGCAGTGCTGGGACACCCAATGAGCAGTTCTTC. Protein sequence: CSAGTPNEQFF.

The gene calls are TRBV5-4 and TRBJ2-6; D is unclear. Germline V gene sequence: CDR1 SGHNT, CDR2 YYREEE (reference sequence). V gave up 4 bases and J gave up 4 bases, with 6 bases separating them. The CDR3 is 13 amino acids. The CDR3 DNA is TGTGCCAGCAGCCTGACAGGGGCCAACGTCCTGACTTTC. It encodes CASSLTGANVLTF.

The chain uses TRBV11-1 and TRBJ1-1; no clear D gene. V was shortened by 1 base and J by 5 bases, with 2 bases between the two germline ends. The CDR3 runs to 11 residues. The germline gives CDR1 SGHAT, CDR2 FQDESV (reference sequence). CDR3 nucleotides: TGTGCCAGCAGCTTAGTTACTGAAGCTTTCTTT. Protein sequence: CASSLVTEAFF.

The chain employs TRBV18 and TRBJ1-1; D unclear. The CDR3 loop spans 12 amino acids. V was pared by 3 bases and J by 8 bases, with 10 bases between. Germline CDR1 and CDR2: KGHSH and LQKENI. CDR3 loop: CASSPTANEAFF. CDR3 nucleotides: TGTGCCAGCTCACCTACCGCTAACGAAGCTTTCTTT.

The CDR3 DNA sequence: TGTGCCAGCAGTTTATCGCAGCGGGGGGGCCAAGAGCAGTTCTTC. Translation: CASSLSQRGGQEQFF. The chain couples TRBV28 to TRBJ2-1; TRBD2 aligns across 10 bases. Losses at the gene ends were 1 base for V and 10 bases for J; bases not matched to a gene: 7. This CDR3 comprises 15 residues. From germline, CDR1 is MDHEN and CDR2 SYDVKM.

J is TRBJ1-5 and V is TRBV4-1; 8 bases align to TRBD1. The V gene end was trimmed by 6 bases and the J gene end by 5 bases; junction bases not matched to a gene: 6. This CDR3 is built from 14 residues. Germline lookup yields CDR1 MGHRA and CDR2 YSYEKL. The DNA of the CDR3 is TGCGCCAGCAGTTATACAGGGGGGGATCAGCCCCAGCATTTT. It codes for CASSYTGGDQPQHF.

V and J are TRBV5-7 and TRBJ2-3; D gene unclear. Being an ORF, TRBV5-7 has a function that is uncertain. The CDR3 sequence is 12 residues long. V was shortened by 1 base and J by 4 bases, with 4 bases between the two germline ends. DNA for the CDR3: TGTGCCAGCAGCTTGTTAGCAGATACGCAGTATTTT. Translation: CASSLLADTQYF.

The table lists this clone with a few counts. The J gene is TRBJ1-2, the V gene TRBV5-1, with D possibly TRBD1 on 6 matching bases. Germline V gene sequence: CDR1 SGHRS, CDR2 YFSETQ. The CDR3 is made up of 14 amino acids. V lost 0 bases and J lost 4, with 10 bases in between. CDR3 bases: TGCGCCAGCAGCTTGGCGGACAGCTCCTATGGCTACACCTTC. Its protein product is CASSLADSSYGYTF.

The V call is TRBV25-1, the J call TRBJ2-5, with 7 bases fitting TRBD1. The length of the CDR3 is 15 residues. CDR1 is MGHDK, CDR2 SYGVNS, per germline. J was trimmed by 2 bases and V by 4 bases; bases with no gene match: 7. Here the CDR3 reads CASSARTGWQETQYF. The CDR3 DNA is TGTGCCAGCAGTGCCCGGACAGGATGGCAAGAGACCCAGTACTTC. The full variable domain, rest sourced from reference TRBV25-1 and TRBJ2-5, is EADIYQTPRYLVIGTGKKITLECSQTMGHDKMYWYQQDPGMELHLIHYSYGVNSTEKGDLSSESTVSRIRTEHFPLTLESARPSHTSQYLCASSARTGWQETQYFGPGTRLLVL.

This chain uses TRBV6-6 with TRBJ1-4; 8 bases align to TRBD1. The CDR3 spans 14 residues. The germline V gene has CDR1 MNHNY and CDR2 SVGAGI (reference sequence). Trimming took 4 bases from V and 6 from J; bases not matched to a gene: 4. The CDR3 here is CASSLPRGHEKLFF. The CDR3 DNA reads TGTGCCAGCAGTTTGCCCAGGGGGCATGAAAAACTGTTTTTT.

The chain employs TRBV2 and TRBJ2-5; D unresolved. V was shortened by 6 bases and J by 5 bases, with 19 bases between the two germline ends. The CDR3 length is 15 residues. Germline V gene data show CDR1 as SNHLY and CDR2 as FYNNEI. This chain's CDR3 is CASSRRLLIGETQYF. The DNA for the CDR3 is TGTGCCAGCAGCCGACGACTCTTGATCGGGGAGACCCAGTACTTC.

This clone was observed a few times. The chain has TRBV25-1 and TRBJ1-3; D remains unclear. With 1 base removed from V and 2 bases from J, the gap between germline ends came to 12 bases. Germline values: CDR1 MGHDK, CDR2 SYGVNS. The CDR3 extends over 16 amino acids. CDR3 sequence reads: CASSEFDGSPGNTIYF. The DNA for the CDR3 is TGTGCCAGCAGTGAATTCGACGGCAGTCCTGGAAACACCATATATTTT. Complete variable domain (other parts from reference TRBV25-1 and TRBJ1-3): EADIYQTPRYLVIGTGKKITLECSQTMGHDKMYWYQQDPGMELHLIHYSYGVNSTEKGDLSSESTVSRIRTEHFPLTLESARPSHTSQYLCASSEFDGSPGNTIYFGEGSWLTVV.

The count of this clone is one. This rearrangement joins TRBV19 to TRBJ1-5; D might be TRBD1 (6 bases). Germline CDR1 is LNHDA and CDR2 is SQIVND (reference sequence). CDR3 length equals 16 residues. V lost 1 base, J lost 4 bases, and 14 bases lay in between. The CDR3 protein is CASSIADRMRNQPQHF. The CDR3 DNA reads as TGTGCCAGTAGTATAGCCGACAGGATGAGGAATCAGCCCCAGCATTTT.

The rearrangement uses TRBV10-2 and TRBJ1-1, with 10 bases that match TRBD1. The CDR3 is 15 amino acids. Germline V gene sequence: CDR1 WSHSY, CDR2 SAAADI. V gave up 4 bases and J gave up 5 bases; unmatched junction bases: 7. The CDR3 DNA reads TGCGCCAGCAGTGGGTGGGGACAGGGGAGGACTGAAGCTTTCTTT. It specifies CASSGWGQGRTEAFF.